Sequencing of this TCR beta chain was carried out in a study of blood T cell repertoires in COVID-19. Study-level information: PBMCs, B-cell-depleted T cells, or T cells were the source of the cDNA or gDNA that made up the material.

V was pared by 2 bases and J by 6 bases, with 8 bases between. The CDR3 has 13 residues. Germline V gene sequence: CDR1 SNHLY, CDR2 FYNNEI. Sequenced by immunoSEQ multiplex PCR; TCRdb stores in-frame clones only, minus some. The table records about 230,000 clones, around 82% of them present only once. J is TRBJ2-4 and V is TRBV2; D is uncertain. This receptor was taken from a man between 50 and 59 years old with active or convalescent COVID-19. The sequenced sample consisted of peripheral blood. CDR3 coding DNA: TGTGCCAGCAGTGAAATGTACGGAAACATTCAGTACTTC. It yields the protein CASSEMYGNIQYF.